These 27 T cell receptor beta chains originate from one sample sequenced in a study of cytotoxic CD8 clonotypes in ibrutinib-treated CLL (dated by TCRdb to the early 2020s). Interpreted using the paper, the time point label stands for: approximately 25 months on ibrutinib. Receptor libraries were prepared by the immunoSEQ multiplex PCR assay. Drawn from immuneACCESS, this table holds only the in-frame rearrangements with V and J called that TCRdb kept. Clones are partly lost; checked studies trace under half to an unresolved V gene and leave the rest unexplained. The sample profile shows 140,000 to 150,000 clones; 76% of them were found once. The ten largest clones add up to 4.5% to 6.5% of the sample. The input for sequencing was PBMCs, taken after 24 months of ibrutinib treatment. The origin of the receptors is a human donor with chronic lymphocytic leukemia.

This chain's CDR3 is CASSLGAADLNYGYTF. As DNA, the CDR3 is TGCGCCAGCAGCTTGGGGGCGGCGGACCTAAACTATGGCTACACCTTC. The chain recombines TRBV5-1 with TRBJ1-2; no clear D gene. The CDR3 consists of 16 residues. V lost 0 bases to trimming and J lost 2 bases, with 14 bases between them. Germline V gene data show CDR1 as SGHRS and CDR2 as YFSETQ.

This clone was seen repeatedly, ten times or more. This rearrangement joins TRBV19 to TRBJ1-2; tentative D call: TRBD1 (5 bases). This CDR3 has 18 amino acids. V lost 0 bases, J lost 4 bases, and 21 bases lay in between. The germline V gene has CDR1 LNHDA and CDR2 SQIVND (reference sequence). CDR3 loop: CASSIDLFRGAGLYGYTF. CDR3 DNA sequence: TGTGCCAGTAGTATAGATCTTTTCCGGGGTGCGGGACTCTATGGCTACACCTTC.

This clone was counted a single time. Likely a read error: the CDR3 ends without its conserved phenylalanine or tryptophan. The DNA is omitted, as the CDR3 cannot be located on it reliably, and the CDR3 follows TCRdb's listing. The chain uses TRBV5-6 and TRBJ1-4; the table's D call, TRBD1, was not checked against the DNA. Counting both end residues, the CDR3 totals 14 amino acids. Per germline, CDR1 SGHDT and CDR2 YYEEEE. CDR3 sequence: CASSLAVGLQGQTV.

Here the CDR3 reads CASSAGFEGGYTF. CDR3 DNA sequence: TGTGCCAGCAGTGCAGGGTTTGAGGGTGGCTACACCTTC. The V call is TRBV6-5, the J call TRBJ1-2, with D perhaps TRBD1 (5 bases). The CDR3 has 13 amino acids. V lost 5 bases, J lost 7 bases, and 14 bases lay in between. Germline-derived CDR1 and CDR2 are MNHEY and SVGAGI.

Here the CDR3 reads CASSSSRGDSYEQYF. CDR3 nucleotide sequence: TGTGCCAGCAGCTCTTCCCGGGGGGACTCCTACGAGCAGTACTTC. This chain joins TRBV7-9 and TRBJ2-7; 7 bases line up with TRBD2. The CDR3 loop spans 15 amino acids. Germline CDR1 and CDR2: SEHNR and FQNEAQ (reference sequence). Trimming took 4 bases from V and 0 from J; bases not matched to a gene: 6. The whole variable domain, filled in from reference TRBV7-9 and TRBJ2-7, reads DTGVSQNPRHKITKRGQNVTFRCDPISEHNRLYWYRQTLGQGPEFLTYFQNEAQLEKSRLLSDRFSAERPKGSFSTLEIQRTEQGDSAMYLCASSSSRGDSYEQYFGPGTRLTVT.

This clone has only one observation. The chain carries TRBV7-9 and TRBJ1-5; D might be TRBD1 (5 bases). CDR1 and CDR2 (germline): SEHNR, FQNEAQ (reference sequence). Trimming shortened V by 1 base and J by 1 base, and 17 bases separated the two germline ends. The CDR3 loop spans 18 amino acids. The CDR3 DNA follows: TGTGCCAGCAGCTTAGGGTGGTCAGGGAGAGAAAGCAATCAGCCCCAGCATTTT. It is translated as CASSLGWSGRESNQPQHF.

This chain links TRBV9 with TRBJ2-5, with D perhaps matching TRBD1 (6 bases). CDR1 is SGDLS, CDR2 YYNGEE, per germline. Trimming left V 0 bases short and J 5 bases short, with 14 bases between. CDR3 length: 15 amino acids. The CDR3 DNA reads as TGTGCCAGCAGCGTAGCTGGGGGCAGCAAGGAGACCCAGTACTTC. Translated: CASSVAGGSKETQYF.

DNA for the CDR3: TGTGCCAGCAGTTACTCGGCCCCCCCGGGTAGTGAGCAGTTCTTC. Amino acids: CASSYSAPPGSEQFF. The genes are TRBV6-5 and TRBJ2-1; no reliable D call. From germline, CDR1 is MNHEY and CDR2 SVGAGI. Trimming removed 0 bases from V and 9 bases from J, with 15 bases in between. CDR3 size: 15 residues.

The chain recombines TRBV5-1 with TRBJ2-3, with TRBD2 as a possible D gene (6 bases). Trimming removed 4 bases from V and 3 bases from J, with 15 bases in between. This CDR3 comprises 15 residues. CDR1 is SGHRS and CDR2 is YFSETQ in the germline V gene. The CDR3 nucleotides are TGCGCCAGCAGCACGGGACTCCTTGGGACAGATACGCAGTATTTT. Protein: CASSTGLLGTDTQYF.

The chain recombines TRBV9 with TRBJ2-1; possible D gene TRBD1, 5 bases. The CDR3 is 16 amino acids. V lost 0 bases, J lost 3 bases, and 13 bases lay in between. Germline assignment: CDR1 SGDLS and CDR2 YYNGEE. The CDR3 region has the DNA TGTGCCAGCAGCGTAGCCGGACATATTCTCTACAATGAGCAGTTCTTC. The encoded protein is CASSVAGHILYNEQFF.

CDR3 protein: CASAVGETQYF. The DNA of the CDR3 is TGTGCCAGCGCGGTGGGGGAGACCCAGTACTTC. This chain connects TRBV6-5 to TRBJ2-5; no definite D call. CDR3 length: 11 amino acids. V was shortened by 8 bases and J by 5 bases, with 9 bases between the two germline ends. Germline values: CDR1 MNHEY, CDR2 SVGAGI.

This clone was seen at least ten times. The CDR3 region has the DNA TGTGCCAGCTCACCCAGAAGGGCCCACGAGCAGTACTTC. Translated, it gives CASSPRRAHEQYF. This chain uses TRBV18 with TRBJ2-7; D is unclear. CDR3 length equals 13 residues. CDR1 KGHSH and CDR2 LQKENI come from the germline V gene. V dropped 3 bases and J dropped 5 bases, with 11 bases sitting between them.

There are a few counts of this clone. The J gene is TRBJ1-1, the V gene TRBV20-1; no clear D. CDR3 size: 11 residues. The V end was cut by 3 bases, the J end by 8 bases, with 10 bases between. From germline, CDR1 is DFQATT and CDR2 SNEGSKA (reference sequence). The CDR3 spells CSASPGSEAFF. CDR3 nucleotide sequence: TGCAGTGCTAGTCCGGGCAGCGAAGCTTTCTTT.

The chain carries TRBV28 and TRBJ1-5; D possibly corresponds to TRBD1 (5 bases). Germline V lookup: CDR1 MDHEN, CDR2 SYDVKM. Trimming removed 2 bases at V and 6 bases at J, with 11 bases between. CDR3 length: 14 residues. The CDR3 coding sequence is TGTGCCAGCAGTTTAACGATGGGGGGTCAGCCCCAGCATTTT. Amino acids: CASSLTMGGQPQHF.

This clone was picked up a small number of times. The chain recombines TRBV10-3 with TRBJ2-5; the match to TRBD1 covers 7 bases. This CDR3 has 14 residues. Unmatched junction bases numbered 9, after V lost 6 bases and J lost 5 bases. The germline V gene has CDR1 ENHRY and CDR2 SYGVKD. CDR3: CAIRTGAPGETQYF. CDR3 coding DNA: TGTGCCATCAGAACAGGGGCCCCAGGGGAGACCCAGTACTTC.

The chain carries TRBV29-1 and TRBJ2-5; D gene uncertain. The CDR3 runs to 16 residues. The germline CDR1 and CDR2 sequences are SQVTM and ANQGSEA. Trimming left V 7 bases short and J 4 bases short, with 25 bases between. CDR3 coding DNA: TGCAGCGCTCTACCCCGACATGGAGTCGTGGGAGAGACCCAGTACTTC. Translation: CSALPRHGVVGETQYF.

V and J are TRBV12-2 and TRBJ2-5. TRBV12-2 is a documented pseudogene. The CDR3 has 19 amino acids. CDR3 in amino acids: CASRLEEGPIPAQMETQYF. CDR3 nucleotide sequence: TGTGCAAGTCGCTTAGAGGAAGGCCCTATACCCGCCCAGATGGAGACCCAGTACTTC.

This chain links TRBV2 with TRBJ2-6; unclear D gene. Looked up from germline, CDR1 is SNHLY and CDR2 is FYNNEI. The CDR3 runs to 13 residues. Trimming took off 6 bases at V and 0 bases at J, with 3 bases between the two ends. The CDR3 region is CASRYSGANVLTF. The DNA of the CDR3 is TGTGCCAGCAGGTACTCTGGGGCCAACGTCCTGACTTTC.

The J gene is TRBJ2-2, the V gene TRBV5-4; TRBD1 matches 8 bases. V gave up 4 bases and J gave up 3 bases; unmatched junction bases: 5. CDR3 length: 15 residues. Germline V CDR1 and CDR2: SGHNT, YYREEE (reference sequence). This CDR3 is CASSQNRGDTGELFF. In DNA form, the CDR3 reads TGTGCCAGCAGCCAAAACAGGGGGGACACCGGGGAGCTGTTTTTT.

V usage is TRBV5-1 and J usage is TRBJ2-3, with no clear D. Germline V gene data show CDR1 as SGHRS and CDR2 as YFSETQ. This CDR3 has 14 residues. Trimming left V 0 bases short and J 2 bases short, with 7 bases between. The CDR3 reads CASSLGQATDTQYF. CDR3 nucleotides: TGCGCCAGCAGCTTGGGGCAGGCCACAGATACGCAGTATTTT.

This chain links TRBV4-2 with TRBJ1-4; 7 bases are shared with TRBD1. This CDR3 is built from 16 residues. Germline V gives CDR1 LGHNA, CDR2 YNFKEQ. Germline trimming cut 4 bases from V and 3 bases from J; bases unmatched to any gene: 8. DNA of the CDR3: TGTGCCAGCAGCCCAAAAACAGGGGTTCCTAATGAAAAACTGTTTTTT. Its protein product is CASSPKTGVPNEKLFF.

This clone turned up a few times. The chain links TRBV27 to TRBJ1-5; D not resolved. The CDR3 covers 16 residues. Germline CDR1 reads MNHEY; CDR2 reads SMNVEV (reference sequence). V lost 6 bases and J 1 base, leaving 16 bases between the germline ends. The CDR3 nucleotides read TGTGCCAGCAGCAAAGGGAGGGTCCTAAGCAATCAGCCCCAGCATTTT. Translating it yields CASSKGRVLSNQPQHF.

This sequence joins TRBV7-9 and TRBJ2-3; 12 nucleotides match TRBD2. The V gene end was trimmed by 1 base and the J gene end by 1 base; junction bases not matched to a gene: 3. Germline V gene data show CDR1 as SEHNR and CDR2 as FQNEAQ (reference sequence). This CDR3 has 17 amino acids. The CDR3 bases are TGTGCCAGCAGCTTAGGTCTAGCGGGAGGGCGCACAGATACGCAGTATTTT. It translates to CASSLGLAGGRTDTQYF.

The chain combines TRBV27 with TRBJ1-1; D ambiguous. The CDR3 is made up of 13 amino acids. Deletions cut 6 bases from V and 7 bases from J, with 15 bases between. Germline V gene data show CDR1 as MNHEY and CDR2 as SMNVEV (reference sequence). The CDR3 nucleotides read TGTGCCAGCAGGTACATGGGGATCAGTGAAGCTTTCTTT. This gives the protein CASRYMGISEAFF.

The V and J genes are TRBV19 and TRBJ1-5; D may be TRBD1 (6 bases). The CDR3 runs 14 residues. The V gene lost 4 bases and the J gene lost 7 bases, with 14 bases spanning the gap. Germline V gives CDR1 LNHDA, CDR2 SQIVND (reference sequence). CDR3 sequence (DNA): TGTGCCAGTAGTACCCGGGGGCCCAGGCAGCCCCAGCATTTT. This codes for CASSTRGPRQPQHF.

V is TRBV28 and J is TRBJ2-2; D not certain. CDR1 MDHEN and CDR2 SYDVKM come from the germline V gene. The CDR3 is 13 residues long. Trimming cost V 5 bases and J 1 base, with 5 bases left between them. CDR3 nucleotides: TGTGCCAGCAGTACCCGGAACACCGGGGAGCTGTTTTTT. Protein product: CASSTRNTGELFF.

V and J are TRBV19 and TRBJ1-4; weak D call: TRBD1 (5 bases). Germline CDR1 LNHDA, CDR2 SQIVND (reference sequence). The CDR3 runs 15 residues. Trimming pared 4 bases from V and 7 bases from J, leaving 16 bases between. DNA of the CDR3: TGTGCCAGTAGTACCCAACAGGTCGTTGGTGAAAAACTGTTTTTT. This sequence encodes CASSTQQVVGEKLFF. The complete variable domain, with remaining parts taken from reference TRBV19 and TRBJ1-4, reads DGGITQSPKYLFRKEGQNVTLSCEQNLNHDAMYWYRQDPGQGLRLIYYSQIVNDFQKGDIAEGYSVSREKKESFPLTVTSAQKNPTAFYLCASSTQQVVGEKLFFGSGTQLSVL.